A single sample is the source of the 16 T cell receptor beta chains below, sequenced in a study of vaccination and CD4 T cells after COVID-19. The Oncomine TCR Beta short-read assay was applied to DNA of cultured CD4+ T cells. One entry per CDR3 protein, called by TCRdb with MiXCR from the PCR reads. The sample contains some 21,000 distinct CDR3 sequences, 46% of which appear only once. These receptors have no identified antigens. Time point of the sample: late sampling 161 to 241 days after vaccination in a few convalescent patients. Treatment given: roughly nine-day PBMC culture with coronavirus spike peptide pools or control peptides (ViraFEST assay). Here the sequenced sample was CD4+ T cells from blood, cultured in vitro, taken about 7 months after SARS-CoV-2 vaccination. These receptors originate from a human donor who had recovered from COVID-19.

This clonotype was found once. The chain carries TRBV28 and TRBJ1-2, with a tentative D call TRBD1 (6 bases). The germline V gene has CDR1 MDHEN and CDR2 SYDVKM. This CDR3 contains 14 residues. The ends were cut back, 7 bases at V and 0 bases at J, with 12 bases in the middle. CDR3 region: CASTEGGSNYGYTF. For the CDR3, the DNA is TGTGCCAGCACGGAGGGGGGGTCTAACTATGGCTACACCTTC.

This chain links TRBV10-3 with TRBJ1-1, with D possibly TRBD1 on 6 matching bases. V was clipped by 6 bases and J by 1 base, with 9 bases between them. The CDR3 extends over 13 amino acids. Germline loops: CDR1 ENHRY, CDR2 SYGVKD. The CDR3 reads CAISRTENTEAFF. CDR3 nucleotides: TGTGCCATCAGCAGGACAGAGAACACTGAAGCTTTCTTT.

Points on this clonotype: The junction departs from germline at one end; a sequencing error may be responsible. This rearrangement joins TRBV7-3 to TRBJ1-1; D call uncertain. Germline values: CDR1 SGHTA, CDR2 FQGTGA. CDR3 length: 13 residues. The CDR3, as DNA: TGTGCCAGCAGCTTGGGAGGGAACGCTGAAGCTTTCTTT. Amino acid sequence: CASSLGGNAEAFF.

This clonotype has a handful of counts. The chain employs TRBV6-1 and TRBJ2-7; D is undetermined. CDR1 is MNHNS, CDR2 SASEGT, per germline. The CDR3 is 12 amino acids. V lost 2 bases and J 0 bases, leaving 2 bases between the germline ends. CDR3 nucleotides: TGTGCCAGCAGTGAACACTCCTACGAGCAGTACTTC. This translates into CASSEHSYEQYF.

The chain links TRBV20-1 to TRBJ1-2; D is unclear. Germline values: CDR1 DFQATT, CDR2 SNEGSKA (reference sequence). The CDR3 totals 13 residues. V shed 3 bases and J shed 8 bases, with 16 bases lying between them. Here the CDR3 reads CSASLPWREGYTF. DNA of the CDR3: TGCAGTGCTAGTCTCCCCTGGCGTGAGGGCTACACCTTC.

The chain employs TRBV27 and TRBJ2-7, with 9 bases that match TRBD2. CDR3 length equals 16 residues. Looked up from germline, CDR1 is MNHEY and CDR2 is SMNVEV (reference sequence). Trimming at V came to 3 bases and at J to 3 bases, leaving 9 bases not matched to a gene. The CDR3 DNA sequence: TGTGCCAGCAGTTTCTGGCGGGAGGGCGTCGTCTACGAGCAGTACTTC. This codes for CASSFWREGVVYEQYF.

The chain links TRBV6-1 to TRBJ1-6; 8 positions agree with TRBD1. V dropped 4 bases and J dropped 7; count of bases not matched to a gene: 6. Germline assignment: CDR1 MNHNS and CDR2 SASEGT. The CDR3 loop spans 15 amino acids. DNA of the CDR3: TGTGCCAGCAGTGGCAACAGGGGGGAAAATTCACCCCTCCACTTT. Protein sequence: CASSGNRGENSPLHF.

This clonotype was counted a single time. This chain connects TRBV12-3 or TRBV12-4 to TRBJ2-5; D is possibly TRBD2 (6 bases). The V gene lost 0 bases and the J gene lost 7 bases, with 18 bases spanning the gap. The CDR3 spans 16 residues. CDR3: CASSLARERVGGTQYF. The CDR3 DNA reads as TGTGCCAGCAGTTTAGCGCGGGAAAGGGTTGGGGGGACCCAGTACTTC.

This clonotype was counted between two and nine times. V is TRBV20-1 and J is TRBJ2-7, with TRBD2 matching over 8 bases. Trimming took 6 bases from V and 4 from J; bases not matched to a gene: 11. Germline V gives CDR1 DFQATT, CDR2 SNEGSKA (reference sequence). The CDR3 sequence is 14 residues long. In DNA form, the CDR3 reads TGCAGTGCCACCTCGGGGGGGATTAGTTACGAGCAGTACTTC. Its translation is CSATSGGISYEQYF.

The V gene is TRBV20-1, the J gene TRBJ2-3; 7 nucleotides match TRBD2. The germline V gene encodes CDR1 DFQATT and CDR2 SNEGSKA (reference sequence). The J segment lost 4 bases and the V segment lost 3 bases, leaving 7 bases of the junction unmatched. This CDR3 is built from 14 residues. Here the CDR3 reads CSASPGGPADTQYF. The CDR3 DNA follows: TGCAGTGCTAGCCCGGGGGGTCCGGCAGATACGCAGTATTTT.

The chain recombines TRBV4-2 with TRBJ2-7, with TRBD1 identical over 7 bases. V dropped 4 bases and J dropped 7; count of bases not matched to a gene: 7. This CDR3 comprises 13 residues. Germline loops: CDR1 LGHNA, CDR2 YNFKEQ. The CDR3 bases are TGTGCCAGCAGCCGGGACAGAGACAATGAGCAGTACTTC. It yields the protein CASSRDRDNEQYF.

The CDR3 DNA sequence: TGTGCCAGCAGCCCACGACAGGTCTCCTACGAGCAGTACTTC. The encoded protein is CASSPRQVSYEQYF. The rearrangement joins TRBV6-1 to TRBJ2-7, with D tentatively TRBD1 (6 bases). Trimming took off 6 bases at V and 0 bases at J, with 12 bases between the two ends. The CDR3 spans 14 residues. Germline V gene sequence: CDR1 MNHNS, CDR2 SASEGT.

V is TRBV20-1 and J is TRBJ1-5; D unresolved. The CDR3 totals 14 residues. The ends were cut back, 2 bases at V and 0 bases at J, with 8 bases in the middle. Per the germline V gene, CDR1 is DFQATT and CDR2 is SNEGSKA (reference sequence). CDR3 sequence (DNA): TGCAGTGCTAGACAGTCTGTTAGCAATCAGCCCCAGCATTTT. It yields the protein CSARQSVSNQPQHF.

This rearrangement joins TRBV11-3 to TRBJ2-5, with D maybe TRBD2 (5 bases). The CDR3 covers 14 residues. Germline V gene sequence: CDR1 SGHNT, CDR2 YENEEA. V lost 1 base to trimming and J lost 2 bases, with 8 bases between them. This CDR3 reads CASSLAGWQETQYF. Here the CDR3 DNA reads TGTGCCAGCAGCTTAGCGGGGTGGCAAGAGACCCAGTACTTC.

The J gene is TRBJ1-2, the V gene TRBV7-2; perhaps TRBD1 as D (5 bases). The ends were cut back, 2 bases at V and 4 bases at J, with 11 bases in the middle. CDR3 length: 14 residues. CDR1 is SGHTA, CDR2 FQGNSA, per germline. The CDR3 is CASSLNAGGYGYTF. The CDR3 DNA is TGTGCCAGCAGCTTAAATGCCGGGGGCTATGGCTACACCTTC. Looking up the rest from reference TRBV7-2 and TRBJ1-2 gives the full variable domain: GAGVSQSPSNKVTEKGKDVELRCDPISGHTALYWYRQSLGQGLEFLIYFQGNSAPDKSGLPSDRFSAERTGGSVSTLTIQRTQQEDSAVYLCASSLNAGGYGYTFGSGTRLTVV.

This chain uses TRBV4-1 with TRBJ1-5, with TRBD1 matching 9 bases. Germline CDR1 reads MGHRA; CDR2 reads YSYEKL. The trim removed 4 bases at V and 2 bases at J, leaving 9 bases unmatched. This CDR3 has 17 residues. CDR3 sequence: CASSLRTGADGNQPQHF. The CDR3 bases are TGCGCCAGCAGCCTACGGACAGGGGCGGATGGCAATCAGCCCCAGCATTTT.